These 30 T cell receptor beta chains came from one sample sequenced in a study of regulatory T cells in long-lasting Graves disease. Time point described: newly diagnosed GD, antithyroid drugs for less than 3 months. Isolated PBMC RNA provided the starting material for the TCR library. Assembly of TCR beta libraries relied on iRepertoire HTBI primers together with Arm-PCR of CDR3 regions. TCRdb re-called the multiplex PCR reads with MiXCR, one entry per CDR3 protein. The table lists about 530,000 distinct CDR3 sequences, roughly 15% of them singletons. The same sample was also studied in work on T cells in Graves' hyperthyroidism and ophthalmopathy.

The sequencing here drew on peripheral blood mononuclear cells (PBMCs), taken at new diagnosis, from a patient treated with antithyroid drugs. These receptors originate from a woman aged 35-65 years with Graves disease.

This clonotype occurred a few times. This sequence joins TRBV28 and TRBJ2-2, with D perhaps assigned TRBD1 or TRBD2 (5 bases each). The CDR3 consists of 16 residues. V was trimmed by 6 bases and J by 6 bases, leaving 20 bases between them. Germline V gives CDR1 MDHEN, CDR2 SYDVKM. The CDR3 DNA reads TGTGCCAGCAGAAGAACCGGGACGAAAATAGCCGGGGAGCTGTTTTTT. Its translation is CASRRTGTKIAGELFF. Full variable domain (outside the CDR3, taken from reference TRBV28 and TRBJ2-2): DVKVTQSSRYLVKRTGEKVFLECVQDMDHENMFWYRQDPGLGLRLIYFSYDVKMKEKGDIPEGYSVSREKKERFSLILESASTNQTSMYLCASRRTGTKIAGELFFGEGSRLTVL.

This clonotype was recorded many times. CDR3 nucleotide sequence: TGTGCCAGCAGCTTAGGACAGGGGCTCTCTGGAAACACCATATATTTT. It codes for CASSLGQGLSGNTIYF. The chain combines TRBV11-2 with TRBJ1-3; TRBD1 aligns across 8 bases. J was trimmed by 0 bases and V by 1 base; bases with no gene match: 2. The CDR3 spans 16 residues. The germline V gene encodes CDR1 SGHAT and CDR2 FQNNGV.

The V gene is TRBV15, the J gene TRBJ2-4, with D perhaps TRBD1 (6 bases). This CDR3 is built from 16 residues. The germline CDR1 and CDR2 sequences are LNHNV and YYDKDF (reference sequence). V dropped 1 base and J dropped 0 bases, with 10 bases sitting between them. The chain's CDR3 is CATSRAGTLAKNIQYF. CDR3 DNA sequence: TGTGCCACCAGCAGAGCCGGGACACTAGCCAAAAACATTCAGTACTTC.

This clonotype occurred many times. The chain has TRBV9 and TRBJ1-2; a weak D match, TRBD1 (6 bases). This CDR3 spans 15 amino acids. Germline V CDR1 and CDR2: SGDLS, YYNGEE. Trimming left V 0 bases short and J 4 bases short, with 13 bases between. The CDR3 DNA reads TGTGCCAGCAGCGTAGCGGGGCAGGGGAGCTATGGCTACACCTTC. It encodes CASSVAGQGSYGYTF.

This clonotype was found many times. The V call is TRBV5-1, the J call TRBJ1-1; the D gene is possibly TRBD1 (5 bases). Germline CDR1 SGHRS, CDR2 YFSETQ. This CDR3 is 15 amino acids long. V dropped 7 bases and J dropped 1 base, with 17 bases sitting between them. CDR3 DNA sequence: TGCGCCAGCTCGGTTCAGGGACCAGCGAACACTGAAGCTTTCTTT. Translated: CASSVQGPANTEAFF.

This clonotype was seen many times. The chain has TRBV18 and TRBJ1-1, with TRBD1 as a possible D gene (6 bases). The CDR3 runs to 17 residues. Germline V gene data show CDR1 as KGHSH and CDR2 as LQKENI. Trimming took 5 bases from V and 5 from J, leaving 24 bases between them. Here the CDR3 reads CASSFLTGPTMGTEAFF. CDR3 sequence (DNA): TGTGCCAGCTCATTCCTGACAGGTCCCACCATGGGGACTGAAGCTTTCTTT.

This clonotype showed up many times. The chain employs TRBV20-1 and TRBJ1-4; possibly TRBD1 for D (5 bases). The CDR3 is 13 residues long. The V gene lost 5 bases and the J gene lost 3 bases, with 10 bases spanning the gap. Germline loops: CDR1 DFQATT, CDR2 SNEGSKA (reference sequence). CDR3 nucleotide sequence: TGCAGTGCTGTGGACACATCTAATGAAAAACTGTTTTTT. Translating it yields CSAVDTSNEKLFF.

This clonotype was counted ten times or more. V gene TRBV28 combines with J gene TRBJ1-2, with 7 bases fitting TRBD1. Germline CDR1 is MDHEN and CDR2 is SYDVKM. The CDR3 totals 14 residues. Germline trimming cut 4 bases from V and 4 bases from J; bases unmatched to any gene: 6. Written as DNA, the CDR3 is TGTGCCAGCAGTTCCCGGGACAGCGCCTATGGCTACACCTTC. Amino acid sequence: CASSSRDSAYGYTF.

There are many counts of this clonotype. For the CDR3, the DNA is TGTGCCAGCGGGACAGGGTTGAACACTGAAGCTTTCTTT. The encoded protein is CASGTGLNTEAFF. V and J are TRBV27 and TRBJ1-1; 9 bases align to TRBD1. This CDR3 region has 13 residues. With 8 bases clipped from V and 0 bases from J, the junction kept 1 base outside the gene matches. CDR1 and CDR2 from the germline V gene are MNHEY and SMNVEV (reference sequence).

The DNA for the CDR3 is TGTGCCAGCAGCCAAGAAAGACAGGGCCTAGGGCAATACACCATATATTTT. Amino acid sequence: CASSQERQGLGQYTIYF. This chain connects TRBV4-2 to TRBJ1-3; 7 positions match TRBD1. Germline CDR1 LGHNA, CDR2 YNFKEQ. This CDR3 has 17 amino acids. V dropped 0 bases and J dropped 8; count of bases not matched to a gene: 13.

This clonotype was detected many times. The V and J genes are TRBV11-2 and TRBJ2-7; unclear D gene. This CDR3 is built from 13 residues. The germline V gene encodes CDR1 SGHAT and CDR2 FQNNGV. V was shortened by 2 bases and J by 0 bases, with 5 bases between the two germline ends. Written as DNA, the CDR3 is TGTGCCAGCAGCTTATGGAGCTCCTACGAGCAGTACTTC. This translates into CASSLWSSYEQYF. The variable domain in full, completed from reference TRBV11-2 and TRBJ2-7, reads EAGVAQSPRYKIIEKRQSVAFWCNPISGHATLYWYQQILGQGPKLLIQFQNNGVVDDSQLPKDRFSAERLKGVDSTLKIQPAKLEDSAVYLCASSLWSSYEQYFGPGTRLTVT.

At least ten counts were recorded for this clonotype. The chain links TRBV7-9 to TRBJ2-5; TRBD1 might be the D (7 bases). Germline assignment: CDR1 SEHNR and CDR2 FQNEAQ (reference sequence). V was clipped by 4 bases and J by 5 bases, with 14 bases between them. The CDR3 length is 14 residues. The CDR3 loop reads CASSSTTGRETQYF. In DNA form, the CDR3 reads TGTGCCAGCAGCTCTACGACAGGGAGGGAGACCCAGTACTTC.

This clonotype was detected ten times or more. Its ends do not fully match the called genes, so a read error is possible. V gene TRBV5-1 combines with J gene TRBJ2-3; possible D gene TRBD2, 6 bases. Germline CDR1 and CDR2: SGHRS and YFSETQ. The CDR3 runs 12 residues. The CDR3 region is CASSFAGDTQYF. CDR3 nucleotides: TGTGCCAGCAGTTTTGCGGGGGATACGCAGTATTTT.

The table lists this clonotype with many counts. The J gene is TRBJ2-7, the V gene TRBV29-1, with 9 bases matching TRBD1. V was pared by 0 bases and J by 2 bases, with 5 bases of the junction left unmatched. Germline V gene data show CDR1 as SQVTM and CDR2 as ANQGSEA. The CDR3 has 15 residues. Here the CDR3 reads CSVEEGTGSPYEQYF. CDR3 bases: TGCAGCGTTGAAGAGGGGACAGGGTCCCCCTACGAGCAGTACTTC.

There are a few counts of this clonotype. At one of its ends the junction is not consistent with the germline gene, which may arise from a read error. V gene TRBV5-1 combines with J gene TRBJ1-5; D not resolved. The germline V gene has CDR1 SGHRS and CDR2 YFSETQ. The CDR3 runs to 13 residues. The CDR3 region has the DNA TGCGCCAACAGCTTGGGCAGCAATCAGCCCCAGCATTTT. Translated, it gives CANSLGSNQPQHF.

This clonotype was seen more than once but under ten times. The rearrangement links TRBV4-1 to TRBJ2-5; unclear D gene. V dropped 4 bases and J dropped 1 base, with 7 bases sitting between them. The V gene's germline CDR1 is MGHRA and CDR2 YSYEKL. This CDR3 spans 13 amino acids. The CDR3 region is CASSRSAQETQYF. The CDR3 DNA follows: TGCGCCAGCAGCCGGTCAGCCCAAGAGACCCAGTACTTC.

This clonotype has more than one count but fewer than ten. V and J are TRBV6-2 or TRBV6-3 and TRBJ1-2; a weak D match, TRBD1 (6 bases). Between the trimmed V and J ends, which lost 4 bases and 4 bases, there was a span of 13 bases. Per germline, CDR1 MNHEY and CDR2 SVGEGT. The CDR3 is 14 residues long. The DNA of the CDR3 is TGTGCCAGCAGTTTCCGGGACAAACTCTATGGCTACACCTTC. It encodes CASSFRDKLYGYTF.

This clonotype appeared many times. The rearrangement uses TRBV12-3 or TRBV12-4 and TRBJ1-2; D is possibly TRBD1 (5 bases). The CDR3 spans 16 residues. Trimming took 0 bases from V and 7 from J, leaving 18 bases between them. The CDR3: CASSLAQTGTGTGYTF. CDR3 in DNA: TGTGCCAGCAGTTTAGCTCAAACTGGGACGGGAACTGGCTACACCTTC.

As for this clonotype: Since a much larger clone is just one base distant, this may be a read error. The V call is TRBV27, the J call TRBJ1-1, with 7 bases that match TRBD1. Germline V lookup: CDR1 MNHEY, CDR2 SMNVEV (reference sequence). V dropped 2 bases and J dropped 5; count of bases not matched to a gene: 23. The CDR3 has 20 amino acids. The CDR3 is CASSLVGETKGTGVLTEAFF. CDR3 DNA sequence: TGTGCCAGCAGTTTAGTTGGGGAGACCAAGGGTACAGGGGTATTGACTGAAGCTTTCTTT.

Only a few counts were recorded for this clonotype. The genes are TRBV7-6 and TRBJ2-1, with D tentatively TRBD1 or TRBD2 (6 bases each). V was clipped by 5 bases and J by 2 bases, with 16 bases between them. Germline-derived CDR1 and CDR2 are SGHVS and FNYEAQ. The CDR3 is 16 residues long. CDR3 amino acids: CASSVLGGLTYNEQFF. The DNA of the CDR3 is TGTGCCAGCAGCGTGTTGGGGGGCCTCACCTACAATGAGCAGTTCTTC.

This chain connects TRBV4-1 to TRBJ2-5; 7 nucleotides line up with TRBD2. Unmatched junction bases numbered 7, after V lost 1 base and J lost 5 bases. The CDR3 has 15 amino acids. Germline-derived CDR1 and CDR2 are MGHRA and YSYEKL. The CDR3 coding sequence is TGCGCCAGCAGCCAAGCGGCGGGGGATAGGGAGACCCAGTACTTC. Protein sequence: CASSQAAGDRETQYF.

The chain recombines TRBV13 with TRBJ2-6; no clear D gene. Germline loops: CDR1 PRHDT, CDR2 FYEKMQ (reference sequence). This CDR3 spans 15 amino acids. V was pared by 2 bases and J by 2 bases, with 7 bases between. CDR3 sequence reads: CASSLIPAGANVLTF. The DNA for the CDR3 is TGTGCCAGCAGCTTAATTCCAGCTGGGGCCAACGTCCTGACTTTC.

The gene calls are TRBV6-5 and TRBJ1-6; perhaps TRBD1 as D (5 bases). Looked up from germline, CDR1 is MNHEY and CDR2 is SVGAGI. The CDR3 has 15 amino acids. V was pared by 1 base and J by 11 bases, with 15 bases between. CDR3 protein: CASSYLGPALPPLHF. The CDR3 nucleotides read TGTGCCAGCAGTTACTTGGGACCCGCATTGCCACCCCTCCACTTT.

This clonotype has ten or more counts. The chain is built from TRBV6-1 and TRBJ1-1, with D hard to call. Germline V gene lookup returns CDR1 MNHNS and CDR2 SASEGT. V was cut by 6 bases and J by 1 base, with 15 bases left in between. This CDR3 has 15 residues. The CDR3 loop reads CASSPRWQANTEAFF. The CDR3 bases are TGTGCCAGCAGCCCCAGATGGCAGGCGAACACTGAAGCTTTCTTT.

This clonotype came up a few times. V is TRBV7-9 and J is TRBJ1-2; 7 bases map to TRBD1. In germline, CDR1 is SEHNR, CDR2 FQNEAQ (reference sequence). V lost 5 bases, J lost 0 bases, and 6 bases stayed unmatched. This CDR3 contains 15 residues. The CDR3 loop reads CASSKPGTANYGYTF. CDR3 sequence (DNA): TGTGCCAGCAGCAAGCCCGGGACAGCTAACTATGGCTACACCTTC.

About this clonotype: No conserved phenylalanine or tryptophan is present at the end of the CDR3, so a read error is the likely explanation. The CDR3, as DNA: TGTGCCAGCAGCTTAGTGTCGAGACAGGGCGTATCTGAAGCTTTCTCT. Its translation: CASSLVSRQGVSEAFS. The V call is TRBV7-9, the J call TRBJ1-1, with 7 bases aligning to TRBD1. The CDR3 totals 16 residues. Germline V gene data show CDR1 as SEHNR and CDR2 as FQNEAQ (reference sequence). The J segment lost 6 bases and the V segment lost 1 base, leaving 11 bases of the junction unmatched.

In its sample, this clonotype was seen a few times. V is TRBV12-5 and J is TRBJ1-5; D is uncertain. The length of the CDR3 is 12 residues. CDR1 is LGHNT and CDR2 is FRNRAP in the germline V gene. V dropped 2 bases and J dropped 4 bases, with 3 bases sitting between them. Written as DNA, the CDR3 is TGTGCTAGTGGTTTGTTGAATCAGCCCCAGCATTTT. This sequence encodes CASGLLNQPQHF.

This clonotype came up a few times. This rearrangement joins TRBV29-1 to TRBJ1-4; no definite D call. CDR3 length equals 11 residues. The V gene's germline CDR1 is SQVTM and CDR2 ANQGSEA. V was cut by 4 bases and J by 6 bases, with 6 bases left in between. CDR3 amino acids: CSVASYEKLFF. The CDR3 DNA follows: TGCAGCGTTGCCTCCTATGAAAAACTGTTTTTT.

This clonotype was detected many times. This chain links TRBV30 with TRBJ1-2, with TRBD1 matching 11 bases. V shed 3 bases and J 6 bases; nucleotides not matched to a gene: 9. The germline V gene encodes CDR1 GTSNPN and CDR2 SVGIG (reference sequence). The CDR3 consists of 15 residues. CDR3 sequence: CAWSGTGQGEHGYTF. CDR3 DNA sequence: TGTGCCTGGAGCGGAACGGGACAGGGGGAACATGGCTACACCTTC. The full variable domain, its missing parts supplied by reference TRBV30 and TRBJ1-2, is SQTIHQWPATLVQPVGSPLSLECTVEGTSNPNLYWYRQAAGRGLQLLFYSVGIGQISSEVPQNLSASRPQDRQFILSSKKLLLSDSGFYLCAWSGTGQGEHGYTFGSGTRLTVV.

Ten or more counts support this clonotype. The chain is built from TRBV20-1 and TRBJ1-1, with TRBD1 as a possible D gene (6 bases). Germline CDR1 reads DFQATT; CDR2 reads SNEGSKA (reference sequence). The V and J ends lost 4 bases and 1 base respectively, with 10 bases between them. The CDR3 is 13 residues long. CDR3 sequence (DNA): TGCAGTGCTACCTGGGGACAGAACACTGAAGCTTTCTTT. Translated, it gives CSATWGQNTEAFF.